These T cell receptor beta chains were read from a single sample in a study of blood T cell repertoires in COVID-19. Only in-frame clones appear in the TCRdb table, and some are missing; sequencing was by immunoSEQ multiplex PCR. The table lists more than 95,000 clones, around 84% of them singletons, with 12% in the top ten. The material sequenced was peripheral blood. The receptors originated from a human donor in a cohort sampled during active COVID-19. CDR3s leave out the opening cysteine and the closing phenylalanine or tryptophan. Fields, in order: J gene, clone size, V gene, CDR3 protein. Clone size is stated in some rows and not others, as once, few, many or a class when expanded.

j_gene: TRBJ1-2; abundance: .; v_gene: TRBV2; CDR3aa: ASSGDSPYGYT
j_gene: TRBJ2-7; abundance: few; v_gene: TRBV14; CDR3aa: ASSQDLARNEQY
j_gene: TRBJ2-7; abundance: .; v_gene: TRBV12-3/TRBV12-4; CDR3aa: ASSFHYEQY
j_gene: TRBJ2-1; abundance: .; v_gene: TRBV10-3; CDR3aa: AISESKLAGGYNEQF
j_gene: TRBJ2-3; abundance: .; v_gene: TRBV5-1; CDR3aa: ASRLTAGGRTDTQY
j_gene: TRBJ1-1; abundance: .; v_gene: TRBV10-3; CDR3aa: AISRQGTEAF
j_gene: TRBJ2-5; abundance: .; v_gene: TRBV5-4; CDR3aa: ASKVVPSGGASQETQY
j_gene: TRBJ1-1; abundance: .; v_gene: TRBV19; CDR3aa: ASSGGGRMNTEAF
j_gene: TRBJ2-1; abundance: once; v_gene: TRBV12-3/TRBV12-4; CDR3aa: ASSRTYEQF
j_gene: TRBJ2-3; abundance: .; v_gene: TRBV7-2; CDR3aa: ASSPGTSGTDTQY
j_gene: TRBJ2-7; abundance: .; v_gene: TRBV5-1; CDR3aa: ASSTTTSTYEQY
j_gene: TRBJ2-5; abundance: once; v_gene: TRBV5-4; CDR3aa: ATSRGSQETQY
j_gene: TRBJ1-1; abundance: few; v_gene: TRBV3-1/TRBV3-2; CDR3aa: ASSQLTGVMNTEAF
j_gene: TRBJ1-5; abundance: .; v_gene: TRBV27; CDR3aa: ASSHLPGQSMNQPQH
j_gene: TRBJ1-2; abundance: .; v_gene: TRBV4-1; CDR3aa: ASSQRQGQGNYGYT